This T cell receptor (beta chain) appears in the sequencing data of a study of blood T cell repertoires in COVID-19. At the level of the study: The samples span acute and convalescent COVID-19 from the United States, Italy and Spain.

Profiling relied on immunoSEQ multiplex PCR, and the TCRdb table lists in-frame clones only, not all of them. Of tens of thousands of clones in the sample, about 89% were seen once. Only one count was recorded for this clone. This CDR3 comprises 17 residues. Deletions cut 2 bases from V and 4 bases from J, with 20 bases between. The V gene's germline CDR1 is MDHEN and CDR2 SYDVKM. This TCR came from a man in his sixties or seventies with active or convalescent COVID-19. The chain carries TRBV28 and TRBJ1-1; D might be TRBD1 (6 bases). The source material was peripheral blood. Here the CDR3 reads CASSLGPGASGSTEAFF. The CDR3 nucleotides read TGTGCCAGCAGTTTAGGGCCAGGGGCTTCGGGGTCCACTGAAGCTTTCTTT.